This T cell receptor beta chain stems from a study of T cell responses to AZD1222 COVID-19 vaccine. Regarding the study as a whole: The study found vaccine-associated CD4 TCRs spanning spike, dominant at 160-218 and 743-854. Donors skewed white British and female; clonal diversity was possibly underestimated. Seropositivity was recorded at baseline in only 6 or 7 AZD1222 recipients.

CDR1 is SGHNT and CDR2 is YENEEA in the germline V gene. V lost 4 bases and J lost 8, with 17 bases in between. The length of the CDR3 is 15 residues. Method: immunoSEQ multiplex PCR; TCRdb's copy keeps in-frame clones and lacks some. Of 100,000 to 150,000 clones in the sample, roughly 91% are singletons; the top ten hold around 10%. As to this clone: The target antigen is unknown.

The specimen comprised peripheral blood, sampled on day 0 of MenACWY control vaccination. The gene calls are TRBV11-3 and TRBJ2-2; D gene uncertain. The sequence was collected from an adult in good health. This chain's CDR3 is CASSSQLAGSGELFF. The CDR3 coding sequence is TGTGCCAGCAGCTCACAATTGGCCGGGTCGGGGGAGCTGTTTTTT.